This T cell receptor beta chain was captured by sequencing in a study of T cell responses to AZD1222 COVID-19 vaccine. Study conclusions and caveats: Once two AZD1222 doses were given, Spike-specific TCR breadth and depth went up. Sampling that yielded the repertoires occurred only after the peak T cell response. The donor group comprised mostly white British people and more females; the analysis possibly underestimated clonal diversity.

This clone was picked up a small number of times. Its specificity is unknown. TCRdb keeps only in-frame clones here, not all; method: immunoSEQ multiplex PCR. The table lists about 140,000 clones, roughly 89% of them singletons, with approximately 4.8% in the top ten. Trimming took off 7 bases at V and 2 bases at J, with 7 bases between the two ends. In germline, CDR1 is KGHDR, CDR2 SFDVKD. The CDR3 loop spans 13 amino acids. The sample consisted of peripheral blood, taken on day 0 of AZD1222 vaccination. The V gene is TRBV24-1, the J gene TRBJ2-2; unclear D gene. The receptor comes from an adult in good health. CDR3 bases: TGTGCCACCAGGGAAGTCAACACCGGGGAGCTGTTTTTT. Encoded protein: CATREVNTGELFF.